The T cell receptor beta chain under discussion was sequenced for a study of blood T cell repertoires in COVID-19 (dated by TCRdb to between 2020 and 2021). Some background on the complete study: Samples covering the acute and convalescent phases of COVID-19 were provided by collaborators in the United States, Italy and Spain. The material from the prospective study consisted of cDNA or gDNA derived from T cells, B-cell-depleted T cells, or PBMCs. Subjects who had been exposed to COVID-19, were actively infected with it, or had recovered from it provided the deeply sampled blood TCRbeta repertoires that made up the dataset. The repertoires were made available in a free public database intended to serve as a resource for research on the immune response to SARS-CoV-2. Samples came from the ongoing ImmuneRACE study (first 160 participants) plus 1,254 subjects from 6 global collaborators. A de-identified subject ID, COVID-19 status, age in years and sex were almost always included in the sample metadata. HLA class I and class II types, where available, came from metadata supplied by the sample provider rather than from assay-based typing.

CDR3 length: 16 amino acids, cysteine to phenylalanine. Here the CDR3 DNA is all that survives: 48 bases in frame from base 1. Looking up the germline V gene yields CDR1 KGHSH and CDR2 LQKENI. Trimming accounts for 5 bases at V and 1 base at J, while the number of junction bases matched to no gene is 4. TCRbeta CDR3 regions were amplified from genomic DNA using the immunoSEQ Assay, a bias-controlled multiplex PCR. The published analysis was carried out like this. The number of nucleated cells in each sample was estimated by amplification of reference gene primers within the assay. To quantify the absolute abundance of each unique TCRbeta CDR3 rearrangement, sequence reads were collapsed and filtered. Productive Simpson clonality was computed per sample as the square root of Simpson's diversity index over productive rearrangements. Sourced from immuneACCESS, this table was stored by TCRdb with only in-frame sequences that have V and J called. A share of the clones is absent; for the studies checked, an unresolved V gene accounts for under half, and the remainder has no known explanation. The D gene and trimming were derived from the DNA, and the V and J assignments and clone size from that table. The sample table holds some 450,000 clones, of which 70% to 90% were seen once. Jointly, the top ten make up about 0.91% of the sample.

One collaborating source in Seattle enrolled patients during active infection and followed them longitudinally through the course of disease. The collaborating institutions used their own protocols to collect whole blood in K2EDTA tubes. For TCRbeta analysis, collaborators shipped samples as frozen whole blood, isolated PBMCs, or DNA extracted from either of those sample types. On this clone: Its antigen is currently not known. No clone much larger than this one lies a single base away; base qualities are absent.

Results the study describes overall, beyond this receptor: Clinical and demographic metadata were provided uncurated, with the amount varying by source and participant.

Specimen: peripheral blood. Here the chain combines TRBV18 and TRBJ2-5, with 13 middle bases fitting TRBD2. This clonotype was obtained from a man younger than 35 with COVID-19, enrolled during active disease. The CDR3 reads CASSEGLAGLQETQYF. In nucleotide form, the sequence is TGTGCCAGCTCAGAGGGACTAGCGGGACTCCAAGAGACCCAGTACTTC.